This T cell receptor beta chain appears in the sequencing data of a study of blood T cell repertoires in COVID-19. On the study more broadly: Sources were T cells, B-cell-depleted T cells, or PBMCs; the material itself was cDNA or gDNA.

In the source study's methods: Estimates of nucleated cell counts were drawn from the amplification of reference gene primers. The table came from immunoSEQ multiplex PCR; TCRdb's copy has only in-frame clones and leaves some out. V, J and clone size reflect that table, while D and trimming were determined from the DNA. This sample has some 42,000 clones, with around 87% found just once. V shed 2 bases and J shed 0 bases, with 9 bases lying between them. The length of the CDR3 is 15 residues. Germline V gene sequence: CDR1 LGHDT, CDR2 YNNKEL (reference sequence). Sequencing input: peripheral blood. This sequence was found in a man aged 25 to 40 with active or convalescent COVID-19. The chain recombines TRBV3-1 (or the pseudogene TRBV3-2) with TRBJ2-3; D remains ambiguous. Here the CDR3 reads CASSQQELSTDTQYF. In DNA, the CDR3 is TGTGCCAGCAGCCAACAAGAGCTGAGCACAGATACGCAGTATTTT.